This T cell receptor beta chain was sequenced in a study of molecular identifiers for immune sequencing clone quantification. From the PCR reads, TCRdb called clonotypes with MiXCR, one entry per CDR3 protein. The sample has under 800,000 distinct CDR3 sequences, about 25% seen once. Naive CD8 T cells were sorted as CD8+CD4-CCR7+CD45RA+. To note about this clonotype: A much larger clonotype is one base distant, so this may be a read error.

The CDR3 contains 9 residues. Trimming cost V 8 bases and J 7 bases, with 5 bases left between them. CDR1 is SGHDN, CDR2 FVKESK, per germline. This clonotype was sampled from a human donor in good health. Some libraries in this study had Jurkat cell RNA spiked in. Sequences were obtained from naive CD8+ T cells from blood, with Jurkat cell RNA spiked in. Documented subset: FACS-sorted CD8+CD4-CCR7+CD45RA+ naive T cells. The V gene is TRBV14, the J gene TRBJ1-2; D is undetermined. The CDR3 nucleotides are TGTGCCAGCGAGAGTGGCTACACCTTC. Protein product: CASESGYTF. Supplemented by reference TRBV14 and TRBJ1-2, the full variable domain reads EAGVTQFPSHSVIEKGQTVTLRCDPISGHDNLYWYRRVMGKEIKFLLHFVKESKQDESGMPNNRFLAERTGGTYSTLKVQPAELEDSGVYFCASESGYTFGSGTRLTVV.